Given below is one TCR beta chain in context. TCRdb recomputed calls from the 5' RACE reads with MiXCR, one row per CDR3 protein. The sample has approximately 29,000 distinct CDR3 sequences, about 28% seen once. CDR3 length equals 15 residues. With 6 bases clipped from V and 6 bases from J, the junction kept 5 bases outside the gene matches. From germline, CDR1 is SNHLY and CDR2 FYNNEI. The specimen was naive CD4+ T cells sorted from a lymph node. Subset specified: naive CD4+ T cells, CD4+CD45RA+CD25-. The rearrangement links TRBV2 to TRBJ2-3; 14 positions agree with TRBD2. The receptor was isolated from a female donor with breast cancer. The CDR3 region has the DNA TGTGCCAGCAGATTGACTAGCGGGAGGGTGGATACGCAGTATTTT. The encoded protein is CASRLTSGRVDTQYF.